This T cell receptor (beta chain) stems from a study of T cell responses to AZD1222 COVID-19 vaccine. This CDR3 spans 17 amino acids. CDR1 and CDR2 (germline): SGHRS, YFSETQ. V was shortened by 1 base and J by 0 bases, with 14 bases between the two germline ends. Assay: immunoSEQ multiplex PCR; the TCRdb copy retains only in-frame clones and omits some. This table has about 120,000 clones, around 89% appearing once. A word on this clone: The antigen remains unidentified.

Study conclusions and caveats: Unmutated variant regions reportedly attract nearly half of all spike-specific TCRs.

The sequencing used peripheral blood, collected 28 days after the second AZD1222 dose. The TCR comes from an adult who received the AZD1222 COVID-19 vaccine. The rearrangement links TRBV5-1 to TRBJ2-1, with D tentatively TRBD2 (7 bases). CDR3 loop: CASSLFGGGNSYNEQFF. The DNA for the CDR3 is TGCGCCAGCAGCTTGTTTGGCGGGGGCAACTCCTACAATGAGCAGTTCTTC.